This T cell receptor beta chain was profiled in a study of cytomegalovirus exposure and HLA in healthy donors. The CDR3 extends over 12 amino acids. The germline gives CDR1 SGHTA, CDR2 FQGNSA. V shed 5 bases, J shed 12 bases, and the junction held 7 bases outside the gene matches. PCR used 60 Vbeta primers and 13 Jbeta primers. Method: immunoSEQ multiplex PCR; TCRdb's copy keeps in-frame clones and lacks some. The data contain 95,000 or so clones, around 86% of them seen just once; the ten biggest clones take up over 4%. What was sequenced was PBMCs. This receptor was taken from a woman between 65 and 79 years old in good health and CMV-seropositive. This chain connects TRBV7-2 to TRBJ2-1, with 7 bases matching TRBD2. In DNA form, the CDR3 reads TGTGCCAGCAGCCGGAACGTAGCGGGGCAGTTCTTC. It translates to CASSRNVAGQFF.